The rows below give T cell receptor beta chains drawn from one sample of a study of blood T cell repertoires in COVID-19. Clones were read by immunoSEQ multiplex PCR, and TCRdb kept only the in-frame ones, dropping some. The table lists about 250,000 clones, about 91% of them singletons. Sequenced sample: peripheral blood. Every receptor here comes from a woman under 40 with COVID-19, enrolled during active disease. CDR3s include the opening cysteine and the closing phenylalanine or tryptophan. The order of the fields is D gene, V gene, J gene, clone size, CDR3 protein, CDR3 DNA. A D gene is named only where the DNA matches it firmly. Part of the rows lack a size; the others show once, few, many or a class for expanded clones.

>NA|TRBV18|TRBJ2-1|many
CASSPPGVSYNEQFF
TGTGCCAGCTCACCGCCCGGGGTGTCCTACAATGAGCAGTTCTTC
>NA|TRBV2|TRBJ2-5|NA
CASYSTGETQYF
TGTGCCAGTTACAGCACCGGTGAGACCCAGTACTTC
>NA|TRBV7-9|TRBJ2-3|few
CASSPSRTDTQYF
TGTGCCAGCAGCCCTAGTAGGACAGATACGCAGTATTTT
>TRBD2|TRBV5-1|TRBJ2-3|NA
CASSLASGSDSTDTQYF
TGCGCCAGCAGCTTGGCTAGCGGGAGTGATAGCACAGATACGCAGTATTTT
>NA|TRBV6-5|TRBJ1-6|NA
CASSYSGTSNSPLHF
TGTGCCAGCAGTTACTCAGGGACAAGTAATTCACCCCTCCACTTT
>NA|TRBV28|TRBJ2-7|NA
CASSFSNGGYEQYF
TGTGCCAGCAGTTTTTCTAACGGGGGCTACGAGCAGTACTTC
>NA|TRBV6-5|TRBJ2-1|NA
CASSYSPLNEQFF
TGTGCCAGCAGTTACTCGCCCCTAAATGAGCAGTTCTTC
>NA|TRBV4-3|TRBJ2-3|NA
CASSLGIEAGDTQYF
TGCGCCAGCAGCCTCGGGATCGAGGCGGGAGATACGCAGTATTTT
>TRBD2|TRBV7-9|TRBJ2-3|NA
CASSPGLAGGYTDTQYF
TGTGCCAGCAGCCCTGGACTAGCGGGGGGATACACAGATACGCAGTATTTT
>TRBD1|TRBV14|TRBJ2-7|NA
CASSHKTGAMKKSSYEQYF
TGTGCCAGCAGCCATAAAACAGGGGCTATGAAAAAAAGCTCCTACGAGCAGTACTTC
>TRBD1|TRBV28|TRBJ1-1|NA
CASSSTGVAFF
TGTGCCAGCAGCTCCACAGGGGTAGCTTTCTTT
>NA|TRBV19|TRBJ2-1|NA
CASSIGRGGYEQFF
TGTGCCAGTAGTATAGGGAGGGGCGGATATGAGCAGTTCTTC
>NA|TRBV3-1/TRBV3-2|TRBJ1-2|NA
CASSQGGGGGYTF
TGTGCCAGCAGCCAAGGGGGCGGGGGTGGCTACACCTTC
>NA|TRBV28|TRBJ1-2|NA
CASRSQSSIGVVGYTF
TGTGCCAGCAGATCACAATCTAGCATCGGGGTTGTGGGCTACACCTTC
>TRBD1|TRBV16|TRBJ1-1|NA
CASSQRTGDYTEAFF
TGTGCCAGCAGCCAAAGGACAGGGGATTACACTGAAGCTTTCTTT
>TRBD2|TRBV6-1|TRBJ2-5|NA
CASSEARGVVQETQYF
TGTGCCAGCAGTGAAGCGCGGGGGGTGGTCCAAGAGACCCAGTACTTC
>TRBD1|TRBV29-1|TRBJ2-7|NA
CSVLQGGYEQYF
TGCAGCGTTTTACAGGGGGGTTACGAGCAGTACTTC
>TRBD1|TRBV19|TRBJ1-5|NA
CASSGTGDQPQHF
TGTGCCAGTAGTGGGACAGGGGATCAGCCCCAGCATTTT
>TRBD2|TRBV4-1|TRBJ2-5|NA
CASSPRDAGGRQETQYF
TGCGCCAGCAGCCCCCGAGACGCGGGGGGAAGGCAAGAGACCCAGTACTTC
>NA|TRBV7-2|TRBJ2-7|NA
CASSSGPPREQYF
TGTGCCAGCAGCTCAGGGCCCCCACGTGAGCAGTACTTC
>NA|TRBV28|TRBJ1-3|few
CASNPAWSSGNTIYF
TGTGCCAGCAACCCTGCGTGGAGCTCTGGAAACACCATATATTTT
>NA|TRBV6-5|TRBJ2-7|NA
CASSYLPAGGRYEQYF
TGTGCCAGCAGTTACCTCCCGGCAGGGGGGAGGTACGAGCAGTACTTC
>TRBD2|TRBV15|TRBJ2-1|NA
CATSQGLGIYNEQFF
TGTGCCACCAGCCAGGGACTAGGGATCTACAATGAGCAGTTCTTC
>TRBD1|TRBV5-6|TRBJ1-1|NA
CASSFRGVAEAFF
TGTGCCAGCAGCTTCAGGGGGGTCGCTGAAGCTTTCTTT
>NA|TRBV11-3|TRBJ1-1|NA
CASSLAGANTEAFF
TGTGCCAGCAGCCTCGCAGGGGCGAACACTGAAGCTTTCTTT
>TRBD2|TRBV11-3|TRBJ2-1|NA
CASSFGTSGPNEQFF
TGTGCCAGCAGCTTTGGGACTAGCGGCCCGAATGAGCAGTTCTTC
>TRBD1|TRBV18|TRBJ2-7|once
CASSLDRGQSSYEQYF
TGTGCCAGCTCACTGGACAGGGGGCAGAGCTCCTACGAGCAGTACTTC
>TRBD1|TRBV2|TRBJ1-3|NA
CASYNRGTTGNTIYF
TGTGCCAGCTACAACAGGGGGACCACTGGAAACACCATATATTTT
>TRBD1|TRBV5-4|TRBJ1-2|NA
CASSFPRGTGGDYGYTF
TGTGCCAGCAGCTTTCCACGCGGGACAGGGGGCGACTATGGCTACACCTTC
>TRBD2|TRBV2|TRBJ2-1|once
CASSGTSGNHEQFF
TGTGCCAGCAGTGGAACTAGCGGGAACCATGAGCAGTTCTTC
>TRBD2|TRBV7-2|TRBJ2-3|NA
CASSSLRTSGRGDTQYF
TGTGCCAGCAGCTCCCTGCGGACTAGCGGGAGAGGAGATACGCAGTATTTT